The 21 T cell receptor beta chains reported below all come from one sample, sequenced in a study of metastatic and nonmetastatic thyroid tumors (dated by TCRdb to the early 2020s). The library was produced with PCR. Sequencing was performed on an Illumina HiSeq 4000. In TCRdb, the public reads were trimmed at Q25 with fastp and aligned with MiXCR, with productive beta chains retained. Counted in this sample were just under 20,000 clones; 22% of them appeared once. 8.1% of the sample goes to the ten largest clones. None of the patients had been given any treatment before thyroid surgery. The sequencing input was adjacent normal tissue. The receptor source for this set is a female donor with papillary thyroid cancer or a benign thyroid nodule (not recorded which). Some clones in this sample may be carry-over from other donors' samples.

This clone was seen a handful of times. This rearrangement joins TRBV6-2 or TRBV6-3 to TRBJ1-5, with D possibly being TRBD1 (6 bases). This CDR3 contains 13 residues. With 8 bases removed from V and 4 bases from J, the gap between germline ends came to 12 bases. Germline CDR1 MNHEY, CDR2 SVGEGT. CDR3 sequence (DNA): TGTGCCAGCGGATACAGGGATAATCAGCCCCAGCATTTT. Protein sequence: CASGYRDNQPQHF.

This chain connects TRBV11-3 to TRBJ2-7; D is unresolved. Trimming stripped 2 bases from V and 6 bases from J, with 14 bases between. The CDR3 loop spans 14 amino acids. The germline gives CDR1 SGHNT, CDR2 YENEEA. The CDR3 DNA reads as TGTGCCAGCAGCTTATCGCCCCAGATCTTCGAGCAGTACTTC. Protein sequence: CASSLSPQIFEQYF. Together with reference TRBV11-3 and TRBJ2-7, the CDR3 gives the full variable domain: EAGVVQSPRYKIIEKKQPVAFWCNPISGHNTLYWYLQNLGQGPELLIRYENEEAVDDSQLPKDRFSAERLKGVDSTLKIQPAELGDSAVYLCASSLSPQIFEQYFGPGTRLTVT.

Relative to its sample, this clone is medium-sized. The rearrangement uses TRBV24-1 and TRBJ1-2; 10 bases match TRBD1. Germline V CDR1 and CDR2: KGHDR, SFDVKD. The ends lost 4 bases at V and 8 bases at J; junction bases unmatched: 9. CDR3 length equals 15 residues. The CDR3 reads CATSEPGTGVLGYTF. CDR3 DNA: TGTGCCACCAGTGAGCCTGGGACAGGGGTCTTGGGCTACACCTTC.

This clone was recorded a few times. The V call is TRBV2, the J call TRBJ2-1; the match to TRBD2 covers 8 bases. Trimming cost V 8 bases and J 0 bases; bases outside gene matches: 6. The length of the CDR3 is 15 residues. Germline assignment: CDR1 SNHLY and CDR2 FYNNEI. The CDR3 here is CASSGGKSSYNEQFF. The CDR3 coding sequence is TGTGCCAGCTCGGGGGGGAAATCCTCCTACAATGAGCAGTTCTTC.

This clone has a count of ten or more. This chain joins TRBV7-8 and TRBJ2-2; D unclear. The CDR3 is 17 amino acids. CDR1 and CDR2 from the germline V gene are SGHVS and FQNEAQ. V gave up 1 base and J gave up 5 bases, with 17 bases separating them. CDR3 bases: TGTGCCAGCAGCTTAGAAGCCCGTTCTTTGAGGACCGGGGAGCTGTTTTTT. This codes for CASSLEARSLRTGELFF.

This clone was recorded once. The genes are TRBV18 and TRBJ2-7, with TRBD1 matching 10 bases. V was pared by 4 bases and J by 6 bases, with 3 bases of the junction left unmatched. Per the germline V gene, CDR1 is KGHSH and CDR2 is LQKENI. This CDR3 region has 13 residues. CDR3 bases: TGTGCCAGCTCACGAGGACAGGGGGGCGAGCAGTACTTC. Translation gives CASSRGQGGEQYF.

The chain links TRBV4-2 to TRBJ1-2; no clear D. Germline CDR1 reads LGHNA; CDR2 reads YNFKEQ. Trimming pared 1 base from V and 8 bases from J, leaving 17 bases between. The CDR3 spans 15 residues. In DNA, the CDR3 is TGTGCCAGCAGCCAAGCCCCAGCCATGGCCTCCGGCTACACCTTC. Protein sequence: CASSQAPAMASGYTF.

By share, this clone counts as medium-sized. The chain recombines TRBV6-1 with TRBJ2-7, with D possibly matching TRBD2 (6 bases). Germline V gives CDR1 MNHNS, CDR2 SASEGT. This CDR3 spans 15 amino acids. Trimming took 5 bases from V and 3 from J, leaving 17 bases between them. CDR3 in DNA: TGTGCCAGCAGTTTGTACCGGGACTTCAACTACGAGCAGTACTTC. Protein: CASSLYRDFNYEQYF.

This clone was detected ten times or more. This sequence joins TRBV29-1 and TRBJ1-2; no reliable D call. This CDR3 comprises 8 residues. Germline CDR1 and CDR2: SQVTM and ANQGSEA. With 6 bases removed from V and 10 bases from J, the gap between germline ends came to 6 bases. The CDR3 sequence: CSVEDYTF. The DNA for the CDR3 is TGCAGCGTAGAGGACTACACCTTC.

The rearrangement uses TRBV2 and TRBJ2-7; D unclear. Trimming took 2 bases from V and 4 from J, leaving 6 bases between them. The CDR3 has 12 residues. Germline CDR1 and CDR2: SNHLY and FYNNEI. CDR3 sequence: CASSERQYEQYF. The CDR3 DNA follows: TGTGCCAGCAGTGAACGACAATACGAGCAGTACTTC.

This clone is a singleton in its sample. The chain employs TRBV14 and TRBJ2-7, with D perhaps given as TRBD1 or TRBD2 (5 bases each). The CDR3 totals 14 residues. The germline V gene has CDR1 SGHDN and CDR2 FVKESK. V lost 2 bases and J 1 base, leaving 9 bases between the germline ends. CDR3 in amino acids: CASSQLGPSYEQYF. Written as DNA, the CDR3 is TGTGCCAGCAGCCAACTGGGACCATCCTACGAGCAGTACTTC.

The chain uses TRBV20-1 and TRBJ2-3; no clear D gene. The CDR3 runs 15 residues. Germline-derived CDR1 and CDR2 are DFQATT and SNEGSKA (reference sequence). V shed 2 bases and J shed 1 base, with 13 bases lying between them. CDR3 DNA sequence: TGCAGTGCTAGAAATCCGGGCACAGGCACAGATACGCAGTATTTT. Residues: CSARNPGTGTDTQYF.

As DNA, the CDR3 is TGTGCCAGCAGCGACCCCGTGGCTTACGGAAACACCATATATTTT. Protein product: CASSDPVAYGNTIYF. This chain joins TRBV28 and TRBJ1-3; D gene uncertain. The V end was cut by 6 bases, the J end by 4 bases, with 16 bases between. The CDR3 has 15 residues. Germline V gene sequence: CDR1 MDHEN, CDR2 SYDVKM.

On this clone itself: The CDR3 ends on some other residue instead of the conserved phenylalanine or tryptophan, so this is likely a read error. This sequence joins TRBV20-1 and TRBJ2-2; the D gene is possibly TRBD2 (5 bases). V was trimmed by 2 bases and J by 5 bases, leaving 9 bases between them. The CDR3 contains 13 residues. Germline loops: CDR1 DFQATT, CDR2 SNEGSKA (reference sequence). The CDR3 loop is CSARPSNTGELFS. The CDR3 coding sequence is TGCAGTGCTAGACCTAGCAATACCGGGGAGCTGTTTTCT.

V and J are TRBV6-1 and TRBJ1-6; D unclear. Trimming pared 6 bases from V and 9 bases from J, leaving 15 bases between. The CDR3 has 14 amino acids. Germline V lookup: CDR1 MNHNS, CDR2 SASEGT. The CDR3 DNA follows: TGTGCCAGCAGGGACGGAGGGAAGACTTCACCCCTCCACTTT. It is translated as CASRDGGKTSPLHF.

The chain uses TRBV4-1 and TRBJ2-2; D is possibly TRBD1 (5 bases). The CDR3 loop spans 16 amino acids. Trimming stripped 0 bases from V and 1 base from J, with 9 bases between. In germline, CDR1 is MGHRA, CDR2 YSYEKL. The CDR3 spells CASSQEGAGNTGELFF. CDR3 coding DNA: TGCGCCAGCAGCCAAGAAGGGGCAGGGAACACCGGGGAGCTGTTTTTT.

About this clone: The junction differs from germline at one of its ends, possibly a read error. The genes are TRBV20-1 and TRBJ1-6; possible D gene TRBD1, 6 bases. Germline-derived CDR1 and CDR2 are DFQATT and SNEGSKA (reference sequence). The CDR3 is made up of 14 amino acids. This chain's CDR3 is CSARDRGNNSPPHF. The CDR3 nucleotides read TGCAGTGCTAGAGACAGGGGCAATAATTCACCCCCCCACTTT.

This clone was counted once. The DNA is omitted, as the CDR3 cannot be located on it reliably, and the CDR3 follows TCRdb's listing. This sequence joins TRBV5-4 and TRBJ2-6; TRBD1, the table's D call, lacks a check against the DNA. CDR1 and CDR2 from the germline V gene are SGHNT and YYREEE (reference sequence). 19 amino acids form the CDR3, both terminal residues included. The CDR3 spells CASSFGTGIGYYGANVMTF.

This clone is judged medium-sized. Additional DNA sequences in this sample encode the identical CDR3. The V gene is TRBV7-2, the J gene TRBJ2-7, with D unresolved. Per the germline V gene, CDR1 is SGHTA and CDR2 is FQGNSA. This CDR3 is built from 12 residues. V lost 3 bases and J 3 bases, leaving 6 bases between the germline ends. The CDR3 DNA is TGTGCCAGCAGCTTTCAAGGCTACGAGCAGTACTTC. Protein: CASSFQGYEQYF.

This clone turned up a few times. The chain employs TRBV24-1 and TRBJ2-1, with D tentatively TRBD1 or TRBD2 (5 bases each). V lost 1 base, J lost 0 bases, and 9 bases lay in between. CDR3 length equals 16 residues. The germline gives CDR1 KGHDR, CDR2 SFDVKD. This chain's CDR3 is CATSDFWGSSYNEQFF. As DNA, the CDR3 is TGTGCCACCAGTGATTTTTGGGGGAGCTCCTACAATGAGCAGTTCTTC.

CDR3 in DNA: TGTGCCACCAGTGAAAGGGGTGACGAGCAGTACTTC. This translates into CATSERGDEQYF. The chain combines TRBV24-1 with TRBJ2-7; D is perhaps TRBD1 (5 bases). Germline assignment: CDR1 KGHDR and CDR2 SFDVKD. The V end lost 4 bases, the J end lost 5 bases, and 8 bases lay between the germline ends. The CDR3 extends over 12 amino acids.